Listed below are T cell receptor beta chains from one sample, sequenced in a study of T cells in narcolepsy. Using immunoSEQ multiplex PCR, the repertoire was profiled, and TCRdb retains in-frame clones only, with some absent. This sample has roughly 25,000 clones, with about 60% found just once. The specimen sequenced was memory (CD45RA-) CD4+ T cells from blood. The receptor source for this set is a human donor in good health. CDR3s include the opening cysteine and the closing phenylalanine or tryptophan. D genes are given only for firm matches. Not all rows give a size; the values are once, few, many and, for expanded clones, a class.

size,J,V,length,D,DNA,CDR3
NA,TRBJ2-3,TRBV2,16,TRBD2,TGTGCCAGCACCAAGACTAGCGGGATCCTGGGAGATACGCAGTATTTT,CASTKTSGILGDTQYF
few,TRBJ2-5,TRBV29-1,15,TRBD2,TGCAGCGTTGAAGAGGGGCCCATGGGGAGGGGGACCCAGTACTTC,CSVEEGPMGRGTQYF
NA,TRBJ2-2,TRBV7-8,14,TRBD1,TGTGCCAGCAGCCCAAGGGACAGAAACTTCCAACTGTTTTTT,CASSPRDRNFQLFF
NA,TRBJ1-2,TRBV27,13,NA,TGTGCCAGCAGTTTTACGGGGAACTATGGCTACACCTTC,CASSFTGNYGYTF
few,TRBJ1-4,TRBV5-1,15,NA,TGCGCCAGCAGCTTGTCGGGCCAGGGCGTTGAAAAACTGTTTTTT,CASSLSGQGVEKLFF
NA,TRBJ1-1,TRBV18,14,TRBD1,TGTGCCAGCTCACCGGGACAGGGTACAACTGAAGCTTTCTTT,CASSPGQGTTEAFF
few,TRBJ1-1,TRBV28,13,NA,TGTGCCAGCAGTGGAACGGGACACTTAGAAGCTTTCTTT,CASSGTGHLEAFF
NA,TRBJ2-5,TRBV5-4,17,NA,TGTGCCAGTAGCTTGATCCAGATGGGCGGTCGGGCGGAGACCCAGTACTTC,CASSLIQMGGRAETQYF
NA,TRBJ1-6,TRBV2,18,TRBD1,TGTGCCAGCAGTGCGCGACAGGGGACCGTCTCCTATAATTCACCCCTCCACTTT,CASSARQGTVSYNSPLHF
NA,TRBJ2-5,TRBV2,14,TRBD2,TGTGCCAGCAAAGGACTAGCGGCCAAGGGGACCCAGTACTTC,CASKGLAAKGTQYF
NA,TRBJ2-4,TRBV11-2,17,TRBD2,TGTGCCAGCAGCTCCTTTAGCGGGGGGCTAGCCAAAAACATTCAGTACTTC,CASSSFSGGLAKNIQYF
NA,TRBJ2-7,TRBV28,15,NA,TGTGCCAGCAGTTTGTCAGGGGTGGGCTCCTACGAGCAGTACTTC,CASSLSGVGSYEQYF
NA,TRBJ2-3,TRBV18,16,NA,TGTGCCAGCTCACCCGCGGGGCGGGCTAGCACAGATACGCAGTATTTT,CASSPAGRASTDTQYF
NA,TRBJ2-4,TRBV10-2,15,NA,TGCGCCAGCAGTGAGTGGGGAGAGTACAAAAACATTCAGTACTTC,CASSEWGEYKNIQYF
few,TRBJ1-1,TRBV5-1,14,NA,TGCGCCAGCAGCGGAACCGCCGAACGGACTGAAGCTTTCTTT,CASSGTAERTEAFF
NA,TRBJ1-5,TRBV5-1,13,NA,TGCGCCAGCAGCCTTGGGGTGGGGCAGCCCCAGCATTTT,CASSLGVGQPQHF
NA,TRBJ2-5,TRBV11-2,14,NA,TGTGCCAGCAGCTCCGGACAAAGGACGGAGACCCAGTACTTC,CASSSGQRTETQYF
NA,TRBJ2-1,TRBV21-1,18,NA,TGTGCCAGCAGCAAAGTATCCGGCAGGGGTTGTTCCTACAATGAGCAGTTCTTC,CASSKVSGRGCSYNEQFF
NA,TRBJ2-1,TRBV15,15,NA,TGTGCCACCAGCAGAGACGGGGTCCGAGTGAATGAGCAGTTCTTC,CATSRDGVRVNEQFF
NA,TRBJ1-1,TRBV5-1,13,NA,TGCGCCAGCAGCGTGGATTACTTGACAGAAGCTTTCTTT,CASSVDYLTEAFF
NA,TRBJ1-3,TRBV30,11,NA,TGTGCCTGGTCAAGGGGAAACACCATATATTTT,CAWSRGNTIYF
NA,TRBJ1-4,TRBV15,14,NA,TGTGCCACCAGCTGGGGGGGAAGAGATGAAAAACTGTTTTTT,CATSWGGRDEKLFF
NA,TRBJ2-7,TRBV6-5,14,NA,TGTGCCAGCAGTGGCAGCTTCGCGTCCTACGAGCAGTACTTC,CASSGSFASYEQYF
NA,TRBJ1-1,TRBV15,15,NA,TGTGCCACCAGCAGAGATCGGCAGCCCCACACTGAAGCTTTCTTT,CATSRDRQPHTEAFF
few,TRBJ2-7,TRBV6-1,16,NA,TGTGCCAGCAGTGCCGGACGGGCCGAGGGACGCTACGAGCAGTACTTC,CASSAGRAEGRYEQYF
NA,TRBJ2-3,TRBV9,16,NA,TGTGCCAGCAGCGTGGGGGAGAAGCTCCGCACAGATACGCAGTATTTT,CASSVGEKLRTDTQYF
few,TRBJ1-2,TRBV28,12,NA,TGTGCCAGCGCCCCGGGACCCTATGGCTACACCTTC,CASAPGPYGYTF
few,TRBJ2-1,TRBV5-1,16,NA,TGCGCCAGCAGCCCCCTCCCCTGGGGGGCCTACAATGAGCAGTTCTTC,CASSPLPWGAYNEQFF
NA,TRBJ2-5,TRBV5-5,15,NA,TGTGCCAGCAGCTTCGAGGGGGTGACCAGGAAGACCCAGTACTTC,CASSFEGVTRKTQYF
NA,TRBJ2-2,TRBV18,14,NA,TGTGCCAGCTCACTGCCGGGCGGGACCGGGGAGCTGTTTTTT,CASSLPGGTGELFF
few,TRBJ2-7,TRBV6-1,12,NA,TGTGCCAGCACCATTCGGCCCTACGAGCAGTACTTC,CASTIRPYEQYF
NA,TRBJ2-5,TRBV29-1,13,TRBD2,TGCAGCGTTAGCGGGGCGCTGAAAGAGACCCAGTACTTC,CSVSGALKETQYF
NA,TRBJ1-5,TRBV10-2,14,NA,TGCGCCATCCCGGGGCCTCCCTTAAATCAGCCCCAGCATTTT,CAIPGPPLNQPQHF
NA,TRBJ2-3,TRBV4-3,13,NA,TGCGCCAGCAGCCAATCAATTCGGGATACGCAGTATTTT,CASSQSIRDTQYF
once,TRBJ1-1,TRBV7-9,10,NA,TGTGCCAGCATGAACACTGAAGCTTTCTTT,CASMNTEAFF
few,TRBJ2-7,TRBV6-5,14,NA,TGTGCCAGCAGTTTAGACTTGGGGGCCTACGAGCAGTACTTC,CASSLDLGAYEQYF
NA,TRBJ2-1,TRBV6-1,15,TRBD2,TGTGCCAGCAGTGATGAAGCGGGGTCCTACAATGAGCAGTTCTTC,CASSDEAGSYNEQFF
NA,TRBJ2-7,TRBV12-2,15,NA,TGTGCAAGTCGCCAACGAGGTCCCGGGCAGGGCTCGAAGTACTTC,CASRQRGPGQGSKYF
once,TRBJ2-6,TRBV6-1,14,NA,TGTGCCAGCAGTCGGACCTCTGGGGCCAACGTCCTGACTTTC,CASSRTSGANVLTF
NA,TRBJ1-1,TRBV4-1,18,NA,TGCGCCAGCAGCCCTGGAATCTTGCGCAGGGTTCTCTCCACTGAAGCTTTCTTT,CASSPGILRRVLSTEAFF
NA,TRBJ2-1,TRBV2,12,NA,TGTGCCAGCACGCGGAACTACAATGAGCAGTTCTTC,CASTRNYNEQFF
few,TRBJ1-1,TRBV7-8,13,NA,TGTGCCAGCAGCTCACGGGGGCGGCGGGAAGCTTTCTTT,CASSSRGRREAFF
NA,TRBJ1-6,TRBV28,16,NA,TGTGCCAGCAAAGAGGGACGAAACTCCTATAATTCACCCCTCCACTTT,CASKEGRNSYNSPLHF
NA,TRBJ1-6,TRBV11-2,15,NA,TGTGCCAGCAGCCTTAAATTACAGGGAAATTCACCCCTCCACTTT,CASSLKLQGNSPLHF
few,TRBJ2-3,TRBV5-1,13,NA,TGCGCCAGCAGCTTGGGGCAGGGGGATACGCAGTATTTT,CASSLGQGDTQYF
NA,TRBJ2-1,TRBV6-1,14,TRBD2,TGTGCCAGCCTTCGCGCGGGAGCTTACAATGAGCAGTTCTTC,CASLRAGAYNEQFF